One and the same sample provided the 13 T cell receptor beta chains below, sequenced in a study of blood T cells in healthy people across ages. The authors ran a second PCR of about 6 to 11 cycles using a sample-barcoded 5' primer and a J-beta primer mix. TCRdb used MiXCR to reprocess the 5' RACE reads, holding one entry per CDR3 protein. The table records about 1.1 million distinct CDR3 sequences, around two fifths of them present only once. Sequenced: blood. The receptors were gathered from a man aged 18-30 years in good health.

This clonotype has a handful of counts. The J gene is TRBJ1-6, the V gene TRBV25-1, with D hard to call. This CDR3 has 14 residues. Germline V lookup: CDR1 MGHDK, CDR2 SYGVNS. The V and J ends lost 3 bases and 7 bases respectively, with 10 bases between them. The CDR3 region is CASSDPKGNSPLHF. CDR3 bases: TGTGCCAGCAGTGATCCCAAAGGGAATTCACCCCTCCACTTT. Full variable domain (outside the CDR3, taken from reference TRBV25-1 and TRBJ1-6): EADIYQTPRYLVIGTGKKITLECSQTMGHDKMYWYQQDPGMELHLIHYSYGVNSTEKGDLSSESTVSRIRTEHFPLTLESARPSHTSQYLCASSDPKGNSPLHFGNGTRLTVT.

This clonotype has a handful of counts. V and J are TRBV4-2 and TRBJ2-3; possibly TRBD1 or TRBD2 for D (5 bases each). V dropped 0 bases and J dropped 9 bases, with 13 bases sitting between them. CDR1 is LGHNA and CDR2 is YNFKEQ in the germline V gene. The CDR3 totals 14 residues. CDR3 coding DNA: TGTGCCAGCAGCCAAGAAGGGACCACGGGAACGCAGTATTTT. Its protein is CASSQEGTTGTQYF.

The chain couples TRBV4-1 to TRBJ1-4, with D possibly TRBD1 on 6 matching bases. The germline V and J ends were trimmed by 2 bases and 6 bases, with 16 bases remaining between them. CDR1 is MGHRA and CDR2 is YSYEKL in the germline V gene. The CDR3 consists of 16 residues. The CDR3 nucleotides are TGCGCCAGCAGCCAACCCTCGACAGGATGGTATGAAAAACTGTTTTTT. This translates into CASSQPSTGWYEKLFF.

V gene TRBV29-1 combines with J gene TRBJ1-2, with D possibly TRBD1 on 5 matching bases. Germline loops: CDR1 SQVTM, CDR2 ANQGSEA. This CDR3 region has 13 residues. Trimming pared 4 bases from V and 2 bases from J, leaving 11 bases between. The CDR3 spells CSVVRDGNYGYTF. CDR3 in DNA: TGCAGCGTTGTCAGGGACGGCAACTATGGCTACACCTTC.

The table lists this clonotype with a few counts. The V call is TRBV21-1, the J call TRBJ2-7; the listed D gene, TRBD1, was not tested against the DNA. TRBV21-1 is termed a pseudogene. The CDR3 has 14 residues. The CDR3 here is CASSNRAWGYEQYF. The DNA of the CDR3 is TGTGCCAGCAGCAACAGGGCATGGGGCTACGAGCAGTACTTC.

This clonotype was seen a handful of times. This rearrangement joins TRBV12-3 or TRBV12-4 to TRBJ2-1, with 12 nucleotides matching TRBD2. The V gene end was trimmed by 7 bases and the J gene end by 14 bases; junction bases not matched to a gene: 12. The CDR3 contains 14 residues. CDR3 sequence: CASTRLAGDFIEFF. The CDR3, as DNA: TGTGCCAGCACCAGACTAGCGGGGGACTTTATAGAGTTCTTC.

With respect to this clonotype: A much larger clone sits a single nucleotide away, making a read error possible. The J gene is TRBJ2-5, the V gene TRBV4-3; no firm D call. CDR3 length: 14 residues. The V gene's germline CDR1 is LGHNA and CDR2 YSLEER. The CDR3 bases are TGCGCCAGCAACCAAGATGATTCCGGCCTTGAGCAGTACTTC. It yields the protein CASNQDDSGLEQYF.

This chain connects TRBV6-2 or TRBV6-3 to TRBJ2-1; D is unclear. Trimming cost V 2 bases and J 4 bases, with 6 bases left between them. CDR3 length equals 13 residues. Germline V gives CDR1 MNHEY, CDR2 SVGEGT. The CDR3 DNA reads TGTGCCAGCAGTTACCAACAGTACAATGAGCAGTTCTTC. Its protein is CASSYQQYNEQFF.

Turning to this clonotype: This could be a read error, since a much larger clone is one nucleotide away. The chain combines TRBV4-3 with TRBJ2-1; D call uncertain. V was shortened by 5 bases and J by 0 bases, with 14 bases between the two germline ends. Germline loops: CDR1 LGHNA, CDR2 YSLEER. CDR3 length: 16 amino acids. This CDR3 is CASSSNTASSYNEQFF. The CDR3 DNA follows: TGCGCCAGCAGCTCCAATACAGCAAGCTCCTACAATGAGCAGTTCTTC.

This clonotype turned up a few times. V gene TRBV3-1 combines with J gene TRBJ1-1; TRBD1 aligns across 8 bases. Germline V gene sequence: CDR1 LGHDT, CDR2 YNNKEL (reference sequence). With 4 bases clipped from V and 1 base from J, the junction kept 8 bases outside the gene matches. CDR3 length: 16 amino acids. The CDR3 protein is CASSRGYGTGNTEAFF. CDR3 sequence (DNA): TGTGCCAGCAGCCGGGGATACGGGACAGGGAACACTGAAGCTTTCTTT.

This sequence joins TRBV14 and TRBJ2-1; tentative D call: TRBD1 (7 bases). The CDR3 is 16 amino acids. V shed 4 bases and J shed 8 bases, with 21 bases lying between them. Germline CDR1 SGHDN, CDR2 FVKESK. CDR3 nucleotides: TGTGCCAGCAGCCTGCAGACAGGGAACTGGGAGGATGAGCAGTTCTTC. Translating gives CASSLQTGNWEDEQFF.

As concerns this clonotype: At one end, the junction sequence differs from germline, possibly due to a read error. This chain joins TRBV5-6 and TRBJ2-7; D gene uncertain. Germline-derived CDR1 and CDR2 are SGHDT and YYEEEE. The CDR3 length is 14 residues. CDR3 protein: CACSPDVTLGEQYF. The CDR3 region has the DNA TGTGCCTGCAGCCCGGACGTCACTTTGGGCGAGCAGTACTTC.

CDR3 amino acids: CASSPGGTNYNEQFF. The CDR3 region has the DNA TGTGCCAGCAGCCCCGGGGGGACGAACTACAATGAGCAGTTCTTC. V usage is TRBV14 and J usage is TRBJ2-1; 7 bases line up with TRBD2. The CDR3 sequence is 15 residues long. V shed 4 bases, J shed 3 bases, and the junction held 6 bases outside the gene matches. Germline CDR1 SGHDN, CDR2 FVKESK.